The source of this T cell receptor (beta chain) is a study of vaccination effects on CD4 cells after COVID-19. Viral peptide pools were used in the ViraFEST assay to expand antigen-specific CD4+ T cells, and sequencing came afterward. Culture proceeded for more than nine days, and CD4+ T cells were then isolated. According to the study, vaccine recipients showed no prior SARS-CoV-2 infection and negative nucleocapsid antibodies. Half the medium was replaced with IL-2 medium on days 3 and 7. Measured with immunoSEQ multiplex PCR; TCRdb has only the in-frame clones, and not every one. The sample lists more than 40,000 clones; more than 60% were seen once. About this clone itself: What it binds is unknown.

Trimming at V came to 0 bases and at J to 1 base, leaving 6 bases not matched to a gene. Germline CDR1 SGHRS, CDR2 YFSETQ. There are 18 residues in the CDR3. The sample here was CD4+ T cells from PBMCs cultured with HCoV-OC43 spike peptides, taken before COVID-19 vaccination. As for subset: HCoV-OC43 spike overlapping peptide pool stimulation. This clonotype was sampled from a human donor who received a COVID-19 vaccine. This chain joins TRBV5-1 and TRBJ2-3, with 12 bases matching TRBD2. DNA of the CDR3: TGCGCCAGCAGCTTGGTTCTAGCGGGGGGGTCGCGCACAGATACGCAGTATTTT. It yields the protein CASSLVLAGGSRTDTQYF.